Following are 21 T cell receptor beta chains from one sample sequenced in a study of blood T cell repertoires in COVID-19. TCRdb's table, derived via immunoSEQ multiplex PCR, lists solely in-frame clones and lacks some. The sample contains 25,000 to 30,000 clones, 90% to 95% of which appear only once. Sequenced: peripheral blood. Receptor source: a woman aged 70 to 79 with COVID-19, enrolled during active disease.

The chain combines TRBV28 with TRBJ2-7, with no clear D. The CDR3 contains 11 residues. Germline V lookup: CDR1 MDHEN, CDR2 SYDVKM. Trimming stripped 10 bases from V and 4 bases from J, with 11 bases between. The CDR3 region has the DNA TGTGCCACTCGGTTAGTTTACGAGCAGTACTTC. It specifies CATRLVYEQYF.

J is TRBJ1-6 and V is TRBV18; D is uncertain. V lost 5 bases and J 10 bases, leaving 9 bases between the germline ends. This CDR3 contains 12 residues. Per the germline V gene, CDR1 is KGHSH and CDR2 is LQKENI. CDR3 nucleotides: TGTGCCAGCTCAACTCAGGAATCACCCCTCCACTTT. It yields the protein CASSTQESPLHF.

V and J are TRBV14 and TRBJ1-6; a possible D gene is TRBD1 (5 bases). Germline V CDR1 and CDR2: SGHDN, FVKESK. V lost 0 bases and J lost 9, with 9 bases in between. There are 14 residues in the CDR3. The CDR3: CASSQDGGGSPLHF. CDR3 DNA sequence: TGTGCCAGCAGCCAAGATGGGGGAGGTTCACCCCTCCACTTT.

The chain is built from TRBV7-9 and TRBJ2-7; TRBD2 aligns across 10 bases. Germline values: CDR1 SEHNR, CDR2 FQNEAQ (reference sequence). The CDR3 has 15 residues. Unmatched junction bases numbered 8, after V lost 2 bases and J lost 7 bases. CDR3 sequence (DNA): TGTGCCAGCAGCTTACTAGCGGGAGTGTCTCGTGAGCAGTACTTC. Protein product: CASSLLAGVSREQYF.

This sequence joins TRBV6-5 and TRBJ2-5; TRBD2 matches 9 bases. This CDR3 has 15 amino acids. V lost 0 bases, J lost 1 base, and 0 bases stayed unmatched. CDR1 and CDR2 (germline): MNHEY, SVGAGI. The CDR3 coding sequence is TGTGCCAGCAGTTACTCGACTAGCGGCCAAGAGACCCAGTACTTC. It is translated as CASSYSTSGQETQYF.

V is TRBV11-1 and J is TRBJ2-7; D gene ambiguous. The CDR3 sequence is 14 residues long. Germline loops: CDR1 SGHAT, CDR2 FQDESV (reference sequence). Between the trimmed V and J ends, which lost 4 bases and 2 bases, there was a span of 12 bases. CDR3 in amino acids: CASSSTTKTYEQYF. CDR3 DNA sequence: TGTGCCAGCAGCTCCACGACAAAAACCTACGAGCAGTACTTC.

This chain connects TRBV29-1 to TRBJ2-2, with D uncertain. V was shortened by 1 base and J by 6 bases, with 12 bases between the two germline ends. Germline loops: CDR1 SQVTM, CDR2 ANQGSEA. This CDR3 has 14 amino acids. CDR3 nucleotides: TGCAGCGTTGAAGTTTCCGGGTTAGCCGGGGAGCTGTTTTTT. Protein sequence: CSVEVSGLAGELFF.

V is TRBV6-5 and J is TRBJ2-1; 8 positions agree with TRBD2. Germline-derived CDR1 and CDR2 are MNHEY and SVGAGI. Losses at the gene ends were 8 bases for V and 6 bases for J; bases not matched to a gene: 6. This CDR3 is built from 13 residues. This chain's CDR3 is CASFNRGGNEQFF. The CDR3 DNA is TGTGCCAGCTTCAACCGGGGGGGCAATGAGCAGTTCTTC.

This chain connects TRBV6-6 to TRBJ2-7, with a possible D match to TRBD1 (5 bases). V was clipped by 6 bases and J by 0 bases, with 12 bases between them. Germline CDR1 is MNHNY and CDR2 is SVGAGI (reference sequence). This CDR3 spans 14 amino acids. For the CDR3, the DNA is TGTGCCAGCAGACAGACGGACATCTCCTACGAGCAGTACTTC. This gives the protein CASRQTDISYEQYF.

The rearrangement links TRBV7-8 to TRBJ2-7; TRBD2 agrees at 11 bases. The CDR3 covers 17 residues. Germline loops: CDR1 SGHVS, CDR2 FQNEAQ. Trimming at V came to 1 base and at J to 1 base, leaving 6 bases not matched to a gene. CDR3 sequence reads: CASSLGTSGYRSYEQYF. The CDR3 coding sequence is TGTGCCAGCAGCTTAGGGACTAGCGGGTATCGTTCCTACGAGCAGTACTTC.

This chain links TRBV10-3 with TRBJ1-1; D not resolved. The CDR3 spans 14 residues. Per the germline V gene, CDR1 is ENHRY and CDR2 is SYGVKD. V gave up 4 bases and J gave up 0 bases, with 9 bases separating them. The CDR3 nucleotides are TGTGCCATCAGTGCCGGGAATATGAACACTGAAGCTTTCTTT. It yields the protein CAISAGNMNTEAFF.

The chain recombines TRBV28 with TRBJ2-5; TRBD2 is a possible D gene (5 bases). V was clipped by 6 bases and J by 0 bases, with 14 bases between them. Germline V gene sequence: CDR1 MDHEN, CDR2 SYDVKM. This CDR3 has 15 residues. The CDR3 region has the DNA TGTGCCAGCAGCCCAGAAGAAGCGGACCAAGAGACCCAGTACTTC. The encoded protein is CASSPEEADQETQYF.

This rearrangement joins TRBV9 to TRBJ2-3, with 7 bases aligning to TRBD2. V trimming: 1 base; J trimming: 0 bases; junction bases outside the gene matches: 8. This CDR3 spans 17 amino acids. The germline CDR1 and CDR2 sequences are SGDLS and YYNGEE. The CDR3 region is CASSVRRGGSSTDTQYF. The DNA of the CDR3 is TGTGCCAGCAGCGTAAGACGGGGAGGGTCTAGCACAGATACGCAGTATTTT.

This chain links TRBV6-2 or TRBV6-3 with TRBJ2-3, with D unresolved. This CDR3 has 13 residues. The germline V gene encodes CDR1 MNHEY and CDR2 SVGEGT. V lost 2 bases and J lost 3, with 6 bases in between. CDR3 sequence reads: CASSYIRTDTQYF. CDR3 nucleotide sequence: TGTGCCAGCAGTTACATTCGGACAGATACGCAGTATTTT.

V is TRBV28 and J is TRBJ2-3; 7 bases match TRBD1. The CDR3 is 15 residues long. Germline-derived CDR1 and CDR2 are MDHEN and SYDVKM. V lost 8 bases to trimming and J lost 2 bases; unmatched junction nucleotides: 10. CDR3: CASGSTGALTDTQYF. CDR3 DNA sequence: TGTGCCAGCGGATCAACAGGGGCCCTCACAGATACGCAGTATTTT.

The rearrangement joins TRBV19 to TRBJ2-6; 10 positions agree with TRBD1. Germline lookup yields CDR1 LNHDA and CDR2 SQIVND (reference sequence). There are 18 residues in the CDR3. V lost 5 bases, J lost 1 base, and 8 bases stayed unmatched. CDR3 sequence: CASSAAGTGASGANVLTF. CDR3 in DNA: TGTGCCAGTAGTGCCGCCGGGACAGGGGCTTCTGGGGCCAACGTCCTGACTTTC.

V is TRBV19 and J is TRBJ1-1; a weak D match, TRBD1 (6 bases). Germline V CDR1 and CDR2: LNHDA, SQIVND (reference sequence). The V end lost 7 bases, the J end lost 2 bases, and 20 bases lay between the germline ends. The CDR3 is 16 amino acids. The CDR3 sequence is CASTPPGQRGNTEAFF. Here the CDR3 DNA reads TGTGCCAGTACCCCTCCGGGACAAAGGGGAAACACTGAAGCTTTCTTT. Based on the CDR3 plus reference TRBV19 and TRBJ1-1, the full variable domain is DGGITQSPKYLFRKEGQNVTLSCEQNLNHDAMYWYRQDPGQGLRLIYYSQIVNDFQKGDIAEGYSVSREKKESFPLTVTSAQKNPTAFYLCASTPPGQRGNTEAFFGQGTRLTVV.

The rearrangement joins TRBV2 to TRBJ2-6, with D hard to call. The CDR3 covers 15 residues. Trimming left V 6 bases short and J 0 bases short, with 9 bases between. Per the germline V gene, CDR1 is SNHLY and CDR2 is FYNNEI. The CDR3 protein is CASSRLVSGANVLTF. The CDR3 DNA follows: TGTGCCAGCAGCAGACTTGTCTCTGGGGCCAACGTCCTGACTTTC. The full variable domain, its missing parts supplied by reference TRBV2 and TRBJ2-6, is EPEVTQTPSHQVTQMGQEVILRCVPISNHLYFYWYRQILGQKVEFLVSFYNNEISEKSEIFDDQFSVERPDGSNFTLKIRSTKLEDSAMYFCASSRLVSGANVLTFGAGSRLTVL.

This chain links TRBV27 with TRBJ1-1; D perhaps matches TRBD1 (5 bases). CDR1 MNHEY and CDR2 SMNVEV come from the germline V gene (reference sequence). Trimming removed 3 bases from V and 8 bases from J, with 13 bases in between. This CDR3 spans 13 amino acids. The CDR3 DNA sequence: TGTGCCAGCAGTTTTAGGGGTCGGGCCGAAGCTTTCTTT. This sequence encodes CASSFRGRAEAFF.

V and J are TRBV11-2 and TRBJ1-1; D remains unclear. Per germline, CDR1 SGHAT and CDR2 FQNNGV. V lost 10 bases to trimming and J lost 7 bases, with 28 bases between them. This CDR3 has 16 residues. The CDR3 region is CATAQAGVGVGIEAFF. CDR3 bases: TGTGCCACTGCGCAGGCGGGTGTAGGTGTTGGGATTGAAGCTTTCTTT.

The chain has TRBV5-4 and TRBJ2-7; D may be TRBD2 (5 bases). V was pared by 5 bases and J by 7 bases, with 16 bases between. CDR1 is SGHNT, CDR2 YYREEE, per germline (reference sequence). The CDR3 has 13 amino acids. The CDR3 DNA is TGTGCCAGCAGTCATAAGACTAACCCAGAGCAGTACTTC. This encodes CASSHKTNPEQYF. Together with reference TRBV5-4 and TRBJ2-7, the CDR3 gives the full variable domain: ETGVTQSPTHLIKTRGQQVTLRCSSQSGHNTVSWYQQALGQGPQFIFQYYREEENGRGNFPPRFSGLQFPNYSSELNVNALELDDSALYLCASSHKTNPEQYFGPGTRLTVT.